These T cell receptor beta chains were read from a single sample in a study of blood T cell repertoires in COVID-19. Sequencing used immunoSEQ multiplex PCR; TCRdb keeps in-frame clones, though not all of them. The table records 230,000 or so clones, about 88% of them present only once. The sample comprised PBMCs or T cells enriched from blood (not recorded which). The receptors originated from a woman aged 25 to 45 who had recovered from COVID-19. Both conserved end residues are part of each CDR3. D genes are given only for firm matches.

d_call j_call v_call cdr3_aa
- TRBJ2-6 TRBV21-1 CASRPSGRRSSGANVLTF
TRBD1 TRBJ1-2 TRBV7-6 CASSPGQGFGYTF
TRBD2 TRBJ2-3 TRBV7-3 CASSPLIGGSADTQYF
TRBD2 TRBJ2-7 TRBV25-1 CASSGSPGLAGGAYEQYF
- TRBJ1-5 TRBV27 CASSWDNQGNQPQHF
- TRBJ1-1 TRBV6-5 CASSYSFQTGNTEAFF
TRBD2 TRBJ2-3 TRBV7-2 CASSLGLRGGSTDTQYF
- TRBJ1-2 TRBV2 CASSAGEWYGYTF
- TRBJ2-7 TRBV2 CASTGLGQTYEQYF
- TRBJ1-5 TRBV15 CATSRGQNSNQPQHF
TRBD1 TRBJ1-3 TRBV3-1/TRBV3-2 CASSHRRDRNSGNTIYF